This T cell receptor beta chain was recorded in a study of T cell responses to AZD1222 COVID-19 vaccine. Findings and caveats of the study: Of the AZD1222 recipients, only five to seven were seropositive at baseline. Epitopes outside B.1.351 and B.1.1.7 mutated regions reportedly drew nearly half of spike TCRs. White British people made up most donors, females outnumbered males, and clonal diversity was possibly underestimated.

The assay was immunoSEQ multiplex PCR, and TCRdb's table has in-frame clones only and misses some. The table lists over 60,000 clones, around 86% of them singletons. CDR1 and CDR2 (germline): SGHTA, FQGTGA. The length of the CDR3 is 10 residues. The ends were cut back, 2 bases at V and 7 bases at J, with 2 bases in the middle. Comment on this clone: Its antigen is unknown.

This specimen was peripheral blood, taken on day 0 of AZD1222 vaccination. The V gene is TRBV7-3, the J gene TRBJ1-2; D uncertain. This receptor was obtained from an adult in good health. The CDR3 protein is CASSLAGYTF. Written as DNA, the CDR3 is TGTGCCAGCAGCTTAGCTGGCTACACCTTC. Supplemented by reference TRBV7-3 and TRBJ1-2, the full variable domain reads GAGVSQTPSNKVTEKGKYVELRCDPISGHTALYWYRQSLGQGPEFLIYFQGTGAADDSGLPNDRFFAVRPEGSVSTLKIQRTERGDSAVYLCASSLAGYTFGSGTRLTVV.